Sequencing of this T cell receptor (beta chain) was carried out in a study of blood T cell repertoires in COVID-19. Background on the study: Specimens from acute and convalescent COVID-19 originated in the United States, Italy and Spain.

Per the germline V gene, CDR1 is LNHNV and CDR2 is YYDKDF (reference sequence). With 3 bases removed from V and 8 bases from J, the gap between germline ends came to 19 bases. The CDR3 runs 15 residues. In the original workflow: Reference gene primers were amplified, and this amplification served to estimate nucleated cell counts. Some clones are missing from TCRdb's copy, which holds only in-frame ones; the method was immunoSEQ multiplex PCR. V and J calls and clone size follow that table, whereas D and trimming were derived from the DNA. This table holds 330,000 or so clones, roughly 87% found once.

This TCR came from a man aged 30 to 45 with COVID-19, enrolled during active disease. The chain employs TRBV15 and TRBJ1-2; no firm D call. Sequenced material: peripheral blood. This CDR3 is CATSSPAVESEGYTF. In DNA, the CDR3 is TGTGCCACCAGCAGTCCCGCGGTGGAATCAGAGGGCTACACCTTC. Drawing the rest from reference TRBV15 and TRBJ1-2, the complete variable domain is DAMVIQNPRYQVTQFGKPVTLSCSQTLNHNVMYWYQQKSSQAPKLLFHYYDKDFNNEADTPDNFQSRRPNTSFCFLDIRSPGLGDTAMYLCATSSPAVESEGYTFGSGTRLTVV.